The 21 T cell receptor beta chains below all came from one sample that was sequenced in a study of response to subunit inactivated influenza vaccine. TCRdb re-analysed the RT-PCR reads in MiXCR, keeping a single row per CDR3 protein. The sample has 400,000 to 650,000 distinct CDR3 sequences, 6.5% to 8% seen once. Source: PBMCs from blood, taken around 25 months after vaccination. Receptors were obtained from a man aged 45 to 75 who received an inactivated influenza vaccine.

V is TRBV5-1 and J is TRBJ2-3, with TRBD2 identical over 8 bases. The CDR3 totals 16 residues. V lost 0 bases, J lost 4 bases, and 7 bases stayed unmatched. Germline values: CDR1 SGHRS, CDR2 YFSETQ. The CDR3 loop reads CASSLGLAGSPDTQYF. Written as DNA, the CDR3 is TGCGCCAGCAGCTTGGGGTTAGCGGGGAGTCCAGATACGCAGTATTTT. The whole variable domain, remainder taken from reference TRBV5-1 and TRBJ2-3, is KAGVTQTPRYLIKTRGQQVTLSCSPISGHRSVSWYQQTPGQGLQFLFEYFSETQRNKGNFPGRFSGRQFSNSRSEMNVSTLELGDSALYLCASSLGLAGSPDTQYFGPGTRLTVL.

The sample holds many counts of this clonotype. J is TRBJ2-1 and V is TRBV15; 7 positions agree with TRBD2. Germline CDR1 LNHNV, CDR2 YYDKDF (reference sequence). The CDR3 totals 16 residues. Trimming cost V 0 bases and J 2 bases; bases outside gene matches: 4. The DNA for the CDR3 is TGTGCCACCAGCAGAGAGGCTAGCGGTACCTACAATGAGCAGTTCTTC. Its protein product is CATSREASGTYNEQFF. The whole variable domain, remainder taken from reference TRBV15 and TRBJ2-1, is DAMVIQNPRYQVTQFGKPVTLSCSQTLNHNVMYWYQQKSSQAPKLLFHYYDKDFNNEADTPDNFQSRRPNTSFCFLDIRSPGLGDTAMYLCATSREASGTYNEQFFGPGTRLTVL.

This clonotype has more than one count but fewer than ten. The chain combines TRBV7-2 with TRBJ2-2; TRBD2 might be the D (6 bases). V was pared by 5 bases and J by 4 bases, with 14 bases between. The CDR3 consists of 15 residues. Per germline, CDR1 SGHTA and CDR2 FQGNSA. CDR3 DNA: TGTGCCAGCAGCCCTGGACTAAGTGGCACCGGGGAGCTGTTTTTT. Translation gives CASSPGLSGTGELFF.

This clonotype showed up just a few times. The rearrangement links TRBV11-2 to TRBJ2-7; 7 bases line up with TRBD2. The V gene's germline CDR1 is SGHAT and CDR2 FQNNGV. The CDR3 totals 19 residues. V was clipped by 4 bases and J by 5 bases; unmatched bases: 23. Here the CDR3 reads CASSSRHDIGEAGVDEQYF. DNA for the CDR3: TGTGCCAGCAGCTCCCGCCATGATATAGGGGAGGCGGGAGTAGACGAGCAGTACTTC.

The chain is built from TRBV11-2 and TRBJ2-2; 12 bases line up with TRBD2. Germline CDR1 is SGHAT and CDR2 is FQNNGV. The CDR3 length is 16 residues. With 2 bases clipped from V and 5 bases from J, the junction kept 3 bases outside the gene matches. The DNA of the CDR3 is TGTGCCAGCAGCTTATCGACTAGCGGGAGAACCGGGGAGCTGTTTTTT. Translating it yields CASSLSTSGRTGELFF.

Only a few counts were recorded for this clonotype. The V and J genes are TRBV7-8 and TRBJ2-2, with TRBD2 identical over 11 bases. The CDR3 sequence is 16 residues long. Germline CDR1 is SGHVS and CDR2 is FQNEAQ. V was pared by 5 bases and J by 4 bases, with 6 bases of the junction left unmatched. The CDR3 nucleotides read TGTGCCAGCAGCCTCATAGCGGGGGGGCGCACCGGGGAGCTGTTTTTT. It specifies CASSLIAGGRTGELFF.

A few counts support this clonotype. The chain carries TRBV29-1 and TRBJ2-1, with D possibly TRBD1 on 6 matching bases. CDR3 length equals 14 residues. Per the germline V gene, CDR1 is SQVTM and CDR2 is ANQGSEA. V lost 7 bases and J 3 bases, leaving 16 bases between the germline ends. CDR3 bases: TGCAGCGCTCCGACAGGTGACTTCTACAATGAGCAGTTCTTC. It specifies CSAPTGDFYNEQFF.

This clonotype has only a few counts. The chain carries TRBV20-1 and TRBJ2-1, with TRBD2 matching over 10 bases. CDR1 is DFQATT and CDR2 is SNEGSKA in the germline V gene (reference sequence). The V and J ends lost 3 bases and 9 bases, in that order; junction bases with no gene match: 11. The CDR3 has 15 residues. CDR3: CSARGLASQVGEQFF. The CDR3 region has the DNA TGCAGTGCTAGGGGACTAGCGTCTCAGGTTGGTGAGCAGTTCTTC.

V usage is TRBV5-1 and J usage is TRBJ1-5; maybe TRBD1 (5 bases). Trimming stripped 4 bases from V and 7 bases from J, with 15 bases between. This CDR3 region has 14 residues. Germline V gives CDR1 SGHRS, CDR2 YFSETQ. CDR3 sequence reads: CASSKDREGQPQHF. As DNA, the CDR3 is TGCGCCAGCAGCAAAGACAGAGAAGGGCAGCCCCAGCATTTT.

This clonotype showed up just a few times. The chain is built from TRBV28 and TRBJ2-1, with 11 bases fitting TRBD2. The V segment lost 10 bases and the J segment 9 bases; nucleotides outside the gene matches: 11. The CDR3 totals 14 residues. Germline V gene data show CDR1 as MDHEN and CDR2 as SYDVKM. CDR3 sequence reads: CAIAGTSGTSEQFF. DNA for the CDR3: TGTGCCATTGCCGGGACTAGCGGCACTAGTGAGCAGTTCTTC.

This clonotype was counted many times. V usage is TRBV3-1 and J usage is TRBJ2-3; weak D call: TRBD2 (6 bases). CDR3 length: 16 amino acids. V gave up 7 bases and J gave up 0 bases, with 17 bases separating them. Per the germline V gene, CDR1 is LGHDT and CDR2 is YNNKEL (reference sequence). CDR3 DNA sequence: TGTGCCAGCACCCCGATTAGCGGATCTAGCACAGATACGCAGTATTTT. It translates to CASTPISGSSTDTQYF.

This clonotype has just a few counts. The genes are TRBV14 and TRBJ1-2; D perhaps matches TRBD1 (5 bases). The CDR3 is 17 amino acids. The germline CDR1 and CDR2 sequences are SGHDN and FVKESK. V was shortened by 4 bases and J by 0 bases, with 18 bases between the two germline ends. The CDR3 sequence: CASSPLRGVGANYGYTF. The CDR3 nucleotides are TGTGCCAGCAGCCCCCTTCGGGGGGTAGGAGCTAACTATGGCTACACCTTC.

This clonotype was counted a few times. The chain joins TRBV11-2 to TRBJ1-2; the D is unclear. V was trimmed by 0 bases and J by 3 bases, leaving 5 bases between them. The length of the CDR3 is 13 residues. The germline CDR1 and CDR2 sequences are SGHAT and FQNNGV. For the CDR3, the DNA is TGTGCCAGCAGCTTAGATCAGTACTATGGCTACACCTTC. Protein sequence: CASSLDQYYGYTF. Using reference TRBV11-2 and TRBJ1-2 for the parts outside the CDR3, the full variable domain is EAGVAQSPRYKIIEKRQSVAFWCNPISGHATLYWYQQILGQGPKLLIQFQNNGVVDDSQLPKDRFSAERLKGVDSTLKIQPAKLEDSAVYLCASSLDQYYGYTFGSGTRLTVV.

The rearrangement uses TRBV4-3 and TRBJ1-1; weak D call: TRBD1 (5 bases). The CDR3 contains 17 residues. The V gene's germline CDR1 is LGHNA and CDR2 YSLEER. V lost 0 bases and J lost 0, with 14 bases in between. CDR3 DNA: TGCGCCAGCAGCCAAGATGTAACAGGCGGCATGAACACTGAAGCTTTCTTT. Translation gives CASSQDVTGGMNTEAFF.

This clonotype was seen more than once but under ten times. The chain joins TRBV19 to TRBJ2-2, with 8 bases identical to TRBD2. Trimming removed 3 bases from V and 6 bases from J; junction bases left unmatched: 6. The CDR3 length is 15 residues. The V gene's germline CDR1 is LNHDA and CDR2 SQIVND (reference sequence). The CDR3 protein is CASSISGTLPGELFF. The DNA of the CDR3 is TGTGCCAGTAGTATTAGCGGGACGCTCCCCGGGGAGCTGTTTTTT. Complete variable domain (other parts from reference TRBV19 and TRBJ2-2): DGGITQSPKYLFRKEGQNVTLSCEQNLNHDAMYWYRQDPGQGLRLIYYSQIVNDFQKGDIAEGYSVSREKKESFPLTVTSAQKNPTAFYLCASSISGTLPGELFFGEGSRLTVL.

This rearrangement joins TRBV15 to TRBJ2-7; D might be TRBD2 (5 bases). This CDR3 contains 15 residues. V lost 4 bases and J lost 5, with 18 bases in between. CDR1 is LNHNV and CDR2 is YYDKDF in the germline V gene (reference sequence). The CDR3 region is CATSIRPLGSDEQYF. The CDR3, as DNA: TGTGCCACCAGCATCAGGCCTCTGGGTAGCGACGAGCAGTACTTC.

The rearrangement uses TRBV16 and TRBJ1-6; weak D call: TRBD1 (5 bases). The germline gives CDR1 KGHSY, CDR2 FQNENV. This CDR3 is built from 14 residues. With 1 base removed from V and 9 bases from J, the gap between germline ends came to 10 bases. The CDR3 sequence is CASSQYGRASPLHF. CDR3 sequence (DNA): TGTGCCAGCAGCCAATACGGCAGGGCTTCACCCCTCCACTTT.

The chain combines TRBV11-2 with TRBJ2-1; D is possibly TRBD1 or TRBD2 (5 bases each). In germline, CDR1 is SGHAT, CDR2 FQNNGV. Deletions cut 4 bases from V and 5 bases from J, with 12 bases between. The CDR3 contains 14 residues. This CDR3 reads CASSSNRRHNEQFF. The CDR3 DNA sequence: TGTGCCAGCAGCTCCAACAGGAGGCACAATGAGCAGTTCTTC.

This clonotype was counted only a few times. The J gene is TRBJ2-5, the V gene TRBV11-2; TRBD1 or TRBD2 may be the D gene (5 bases each). The CDR3 is 13 residues long. Trimming pared 1 base from V and 7 bases from J, leaving 10 bases between. Germline V gene data show CDR1 as SGHAT and CDR2 as FQNNGV. CDR3 nucleotides: TGTGCCAGCAGCTTAGGGTCAGGGAGGACCCAGTACTTC. This sequence encodes CASSLGSGRTQYF.

V gene TRBV11-2 combines with J gene TRBJ1-2; TRBD1 agrees at 7 bases. The junction had 7 bases not matched to a gene; V was cut back by 4 bases and J by 8 bases. The CDR3 length is 13 residues. Germline lookup yields CDR1 SGHAT and CDR2 FQNNGV. The CDR3 DNA sequence: TGTGCCAGCAGCTCGGACAGGTTGTTGGGCTACACCTTC. This gives the protein CASSSDRLLGYTF. Together with reference TRBV11-2 and TRBJ1-2, the CDR3 gives the full variable domain: EAGVAQSPRYKIIEKRQSVAFWCNPISGHATLYWYQQILGQGPKLLIQFQNNGVVDDSQLPKDRFSAERLKGVDSTLKIQPAKLEDSAVYLCASSSDRLLGYTFGSGTRLTVV.

Note on this clonotype: This may come from a read error, since a much larger clone is one base off. The chain combines TRBV3-1 with TRBJ1-1, with D perhaps matching TRBD1 (5 bases). V lost 3 bases and J 1 base, leaving 6 bases between the germline ends. The CDR3 contains 13 residues. In germline, CDR1 is LGHDT, CDR2 YNNKEL (reference sequence). The CDR3 here is CASSQTANTEAFF. CDR3 bases: TGTGCCAGCAGCCAGACAGCGAACACTGAAGCTTTCTTT. Looking up the rest from reference TRBV3-1 and TRBJ1-1 gives the full variable domain: DTAVSQTPKYLVTQMGNDKSIKCEQNLGHDTMYWYKQDSKKFLKIMFSYNNKELIINETVPNRFSPKSPDKAHLNLHINSLELGDSAVYFCASSQTANTEAFFGQGTRLTVV.